This is a list of T cell receptor beta chains from one sample in a study of CD8 T cells in ankylosing spondylitis. TCRdb re-derived calls from the 5' RACE reads in MiXCR, one entry per CDR3 protein. The sample has around 890,000 distinct CDR3 sequences, about 10% seen once; the top ten hold 0.51%. Sequences were obtained from blood, either unsorted or a sorted T cell fraction (not recorded which). These receptors all stem from a male donor with ankylosing spondylitis. Both conserved end residues are part of each CDR3. The D gene is left open where the match is weak. Some rows mark clone size as missing; the rest say once, few, many or name a class of expanded clone.

length: 17
D: NA
V: TRBV5-1
J: TRBJ2-6
size: NA
CDR3: CASSPSTQGSGANVLTF
DNA: TGCGCCAGCAGCCCCTCAACACAGGGATCCGGGGCCAACGTCCTGACTTTC

length: 14
D: NA
V: TRBV2
J: TRBJ2-6
size: NA
CDR3: CASSFSPGANVLTF
DNA: TGTGCCAGCAGTTTCTCACCTGGGGCCAACGTCCTGACTTTC

length: 13
D: TRBD1
V: TRBV6-5
J: TRBJ2-1
size: NA
CDR3: CASSGTGHNEQFF
DNA: TGTGCCAGCAGCGGGACAGGGCACAATGAGCAGTTCTTC

length: 11
D: NA
V: TRBV5-6
J: TRBJ1-6
size: NA
CDR3: CASSRDSGLHF
DNA: TGTGCCAGCAGCCGAGATTCAGGCCTCCACTTT

length: 13
D: TRBD1
V: TRBV29-1
J: TRBJ1-2
size: few
CDR3: CSVSGQGDYGYTF
DNA: TGCAGCGTTTCGGGACAGGGGGACTATGGCTACACCTTC

length: 15
D: TRBD1
V: TRBV30
J: TRBJ1-4
size: once
CDR3: CAWTFKGASGEKLFF
DNA: TGTGCCTGGACTTTCAAGGGGGCGAGCGGAGAAAAACTGTTTTTT

length: 16
D: NA
V: TRBV12-3/TRBV12-4
J: TRBJ1-1
size: many
CDR3: CASSSRRQTRNTEAFF
DNA: TGTGCCAGCAGTTCCCGCCGCCAGACACGGAACACTGAAGCTTTCTTT

length: 16
D: NA
V: TRBV6-5
J: TRBJ2-1
size: few
CDR3: CASSYGGSLPYNEQFF
DNA: TGTGCCAGCAGTTACGGGGGGAGTCTGCCCTACAATGAGCAGTTCTTC

length: 12
D: TRBD1
V: TRBV29-1
J: TRBJ2-7
size: many
CDR3: CSVEGGQDEQYF
DNA: TGCAGCGTTGAGGGGGGACAGGACGAGCAGTACTTC

length: 13
D: NA
V: TRBV27
J: TRBJ2-7
size: NA
CDR3: CATRHRASYEQYF
DNA: TGTGCCACCCGACACAGGGCCTCCTACGAGCAGTACTTC

length: 13
D: NA
V: TRBV5-1
J: TRBJ2-7
size: few
CDR3: CASSLTSPYEQYF
DNA: TGCGCCAGCAGCTTGACTTCCCCCTACGAGCAGTACTTC

length: 14
D: NA
V: TRBV28
J: TRBJ1-1
size: NA
CDR3: CASSSRGWLTEAFF
DNA: TGTGCCAGCAGTTCCAGGGGTTGGTTGACTGAAGCTTTCTTT

length: 15
D: NA
V: TRBV7-2
J: TRBJ1-6
size: few
CDR3: CASSLEGIPNSPLHF
DNA: TGTGCCAGCAGCTTAGAGGGTATTCCTAATTCACCCCTCCACTTT

length: 14
D: NA
V: TRBV28
J: TRBJ2-5
size: many
CDR3: CASSFRDRAETQYF
DNA: TGTGCCAGCAGTTTTCGGGATAGGGCGGAGACCCAGTACTTC

length: 14
D: NA
V: TRBV20-1
J: TRBJ2-1
size: many
CDR3: CSARGANKGDEQFF
DNA: TGCAGTGCTAGGGGGGCCAACAAAGGCGATGAGCAGTTCTTC

length: 12
D: TRBD1
V: TRBV12-3/TRBV12-4
J: TRBJ1-1
size: NA
CDR3: CASIQGANEAFF
DNA: TGTGCCAGCATCCAGGGGGCTAATGAAGCTTTCTTT

length: 13
D: NA
V: TRBV7-2
J: TRBJ1-2
size: NA
CDR3: CASSLALPGGYTF
DNA: TGTGCCAGCAGCTTAGCCCTGCCCGGGGGCTACACCTTC

length: 15
D: TRBD2
V: TRBV20-1
J: TRBJ2-1
size: few
CDR3: CSARLAGGYYNEQFF
DNA: TGCAGTGCTAGACTAGCGGGGGGTTACTACAATGAGCAGTTCTTC

length: 12
D: TRBD1
V: TRBV29-1
J: TRBJ1-1
size: many
CDR3: CSVWGTGDEAFF
DNA: TGCAGCGTTTGGGGGACAGGGGATGAAGCTTTCTTT

length: 16
D: TRBD2
V: TRBV11-2
J: TRBJ2-1
size: few
CDR3: CASSVTSGGAYNEQFF
DNA: TGTGCCAGCAGCGTTACTAGCGGGGGGGCCTACAATGAGCAGTTCTTC

length: 15
D: TRBD1
V: TRBV4-1
J: TRBJ1-6
size: NA
CDR3: CASRVTGGANSPLHF
DNA: TGCGCCAGCAGAGTCACAGGGGGCGCGAATTCACCCCTCCACTTT

length: 13
D: NA
V: TRBV5-1
J: TRBJ1-2
size: NA
CDR3: CASSFTGNYGYTF
DNA: TGCGCCAGCAGCTTTACGGGAAACTATGGCTACACCTTC

length: 13
D: NA
V: TRBV7-9
J: TRBJ2-1
size: NA
CDR3: CASSPPRAGEQFF
DNA: TGTGCCAGCAGTCCCCCCCGGGCGGGGGAGCAGTTCTTC

length: 17
D: TRBD1
V: TRBV19
J: TRBJ2-2
size: once
CDR3: CASTHPRGDRNTGELFF
DNA: TGTGCCAGTACCCACCCGCGAGGGGACAGAAACACCGGGGAGCTGTTTTTT

length: 18
D: NA
V: TRBV20-1
J: TRBJ1-4
size: NA
CDR3: CSADAGGRGSHPNEKLFF
DNA: TGCAGTGCGGACGCGGGGGGCCGCGGATCACACCCGAATGAAAAACTGTTTTTT

length: 15
D: NA
V: TRBV5-1
J: TRBJ1-1
size: NA
CDR3: CASSPDAPGNTEAFF
DNA: TGCGCCAGCAGTCCGGACGCCCCCGGGAACACTGAAGCTTTCTTT

length: 15
D: NA
V: TRBV10-3
J: TRBJ2-3
size: NA
CDR3: CATTRGGDPTDTQYF
DNA: TGTGCCACCACGCGGGGTGGAGATCCCACAGATACGCAGTATTTT

length: 17
D: NA
V: TRBV5-1
J: TRBJ2-5
size: few
CDR3: CASGAFLGTSRRETQYF
DNA: TGCGCCAGCGGAGCCTTTTTAGGGACATCTCGGCGGGAGACCCAGTACTTC

length: 16
D: NA
V: TRBV7-2
J: TRBJ2-2
size: NA
CDR3: CASSLAGAGDTGELFF
DNA: TGTGCCAGCAGCTTAGCGGGGGCAGGGGACACCGGGGAGCTGTTTTTT

length: 16
D: NA
V: TRBV4-3
J: TRBJ1-2
size: few
CDR3: CASSQDHTGQVYGYTF
DNA: TGCGCCAGCAGCCAAGATCATACAGGACAAGTATATGGCTACACCTTC

length: 14
D: NA
V: TRBV5-1
J: TRBJ2-3
size: NA
CDR3: CASSPQSDTDTQYF
DNA: TGCGCCAGCAGCCCACAGTCCGACACAGATACGCAGTATTTT

length: 13
D: NA
V: TRBV4-3
J: TRBJ2-1
size: few
CDR3: CASSQDFSDEQFF
DNA: TGCGCCAGCAGCCAAGATTTCTCTGATGAGCAGTTCTTC

length: 11
D: NA
V: TRBV6-2/TRBV6-3
J: TRBJ2-1
size: few
CDR3: CATGVMGLSVF
DNA: TGTGCCACCGGGGTAATGGGGCTTTCCGTCTTC

length: 13
D: TRBD1
V: TRBV6-1
J: TRBJ1-5
size: few
CDR3: CASRDRGGQPQHF
DNA: TGTGCCAGCCGGGACAGGGGTGGTCAGCCCCAGCATTTT

length: 13
D: NA
V: TRBV6-1
J: TRBJ2-5
size: few
CDR3: CASNLGEEETQYF
DNA: TGTGCCAGCAATCTCGGTGAAGAGGAGACCCAGTACTTC

length: 16
D: TRBD2
V: TRBV20-1
J: TRBJ2-1
size: once
CDR3: CSVSLGTSGRYNEQFF
DNA: TGCAGTGTTAGCCTCGGCACGAGCGGGAGGTACAATGAGCAGTTCTTC

length: 15
D: TRBD1
V: TRBV6-1
J: TRBJ1-5
size: NA
CDR3: CASSLDRGNNQPQHF
DNA: TGTGCCAGCAGTCTGGACAGGGGGAACAATCAGCCCCAGCATTTT

length: 13
D: TRBD2
V: TRBV20-1
J: TRBJ2-7
size: few
CDR3: CSAQTSGRREQYF
DNA: TGCAGTGCTCAGACTAGCGGGAGAAGAGAGCAGTACTTC

length: 13
D: NA
V: TRBV7-9
J: TRBJ2-2
size: NA
CDR3: CASSWDQNGELFF
DNA: TGTGCCAGCAGCTGGGACCAGAACGGGGAGCTGTTTTTT

length: 16
D: TRBD2
V: TRBV10-3
J: TRBJ2-1
size: many
CDR3: CAISPLLAGAVNEQFF
DNA: TGTGCCATCAGCCCCCTACTAGCGGGGGCGGTCAATGAGCAGTTCTTC

length: 15
D: NA
V: TRBV5-6
J: TRBJ2-3
size: many
CDR3: CASSLDRGGTDTQYF
DNA: TGTGCCAGCAGCTTGGACCGCGGAGGCACAGATACGCAGTATTTT

length: 14
D: NA
V: TRBV5-1
J: TRBJ1-2
size: many
CDR3: CASSLEGGSYGYTF
DNA: TGCGCCAGCAGCTTGGAAGGCGGGAGCTATGGCTACACCTTC

length: 14
D: NA
V: TRBV20-1
J: TRBJ1-6
size: NA
CDR3: CSARISRGNSPLHF
DNA: TGCAGTGCTAGAATTTCTAGGGGGAATTCACCCCTCCACTTT

length: 16
D: TRBD2
V: TRBV12-3/TRBV12-4
J: TRBJ2-2
size: few
CDR3: CASSFRPSGRAGELFF
DNA: TGTGCCAGCAGTTTCAGGCCTAGCGGGAGGGCCGGGGAGCTGTTTTTT

length: 15
D: NA
V: TRBV4-2
J: TRBJ2-3
size: NA
CDR3: CASSQERASTDTQYF
DNA: TGTGCCAGCAGCCAAGAGAGGGCGAGCACAGATACGCAGTATTTT

length: 12
D: NA
V: TRBV20-1
J: TRBJ2-7
size: many
CDR3: CSAKLSFYEQYF
DNA: TGCAGTGCTAAACTTAGCTTCTACGAGCAGTACTTC

length: 16
D: TRBD2
V: TRBV10-2
J: TRBJ2-1
size: NA
CDR3: CASSEWRTRTYNEQFF
DNA: TGCGCCAGCAGTGAGTGGAGGACTAGAACTTACAATGAGCAGTTCTTC